This T cell receptor beta chain appears in the sequencing data of a study of blood T cell repertoires in COVID-19. At the level of the study: The United States, Italy and Spain supplied acute and convalescent COVID-19 samples. The cDNA or gDNA used as material had been derived from T cells, B-cell-depleted T cells, or PBMCs.

This clone was detected a few times. Per the authors' pipeline: Estimates of nucleated cell counts were drawn from the amplification of reference gene primers. Generated by immunoSEQ multiplex PCR, the TCRdb table keeps only in-frame clones and is missing some. That table is the source of V, J and clone size, and D and trimming were worked out from the DNA. This sample has about 26,000 clones; 75% to 90% occur once, and the top ten carry 7.6%. Trimming left V 8 bases short and J 3 bases short, with 11 bases between. The CDR3 has 13 residues. CDR1 and CDR2 from the germline V gene are MNHEY and SVGAGI.

The sequencing sample was made of peripheral blood. The chain couples TRBV6-5 to TRBJ1-5, with D maybe TRBD1 (5 bases). This clonotype was sampled from a human donor in a cohort sampled during active COVID-19. The CDR3 loop is CASGAGVNQPQHF. In DNA form, the CDR3 reads TGTGCCAGCGGGGCAGGCGTCAATCAGCCCCAGCATTTT.